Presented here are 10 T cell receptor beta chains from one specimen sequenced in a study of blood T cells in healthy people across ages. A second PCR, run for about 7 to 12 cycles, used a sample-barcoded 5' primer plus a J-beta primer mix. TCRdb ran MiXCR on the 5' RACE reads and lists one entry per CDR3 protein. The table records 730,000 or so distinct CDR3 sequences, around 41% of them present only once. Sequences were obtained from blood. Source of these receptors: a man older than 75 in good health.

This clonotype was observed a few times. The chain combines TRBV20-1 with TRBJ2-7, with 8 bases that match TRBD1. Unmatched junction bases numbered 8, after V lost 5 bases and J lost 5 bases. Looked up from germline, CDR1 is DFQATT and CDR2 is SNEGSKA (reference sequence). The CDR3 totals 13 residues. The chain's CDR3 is CSAPGQGSHEQYF. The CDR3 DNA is TGCAGTGCTCCCGGACAGGGATCTCACGAGCAGTACTTC.

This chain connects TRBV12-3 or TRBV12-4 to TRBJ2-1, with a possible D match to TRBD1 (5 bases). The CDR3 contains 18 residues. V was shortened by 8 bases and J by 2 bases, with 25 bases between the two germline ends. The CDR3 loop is CASLQGERPRYTYNEQFF. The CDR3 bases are TGTGCCAGCCTCCAGGGCGAACGCCCCAGATATACCTACAATGAGCAGTTCTTC.

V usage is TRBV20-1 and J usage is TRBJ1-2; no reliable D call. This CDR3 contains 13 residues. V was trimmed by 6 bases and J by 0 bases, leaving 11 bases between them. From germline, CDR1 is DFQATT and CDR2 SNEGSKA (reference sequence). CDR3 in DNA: TGCAGTGCCAGGAGTACGGCTAACTATGGCTACACCTTC. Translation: CSARSTANYGYTF.

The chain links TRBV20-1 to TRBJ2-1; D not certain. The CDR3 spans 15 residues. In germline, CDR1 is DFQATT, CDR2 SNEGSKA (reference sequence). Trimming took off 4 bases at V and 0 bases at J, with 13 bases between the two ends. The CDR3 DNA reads TGCAGTGCTACCCTTTCTAGGTTCTCCTACAATGAGCAGTTCTTC. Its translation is CSATLSRFSYNEQFF.

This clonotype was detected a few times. CDR3 protein: CASSLAAGGVKNIQYF. DNA of the CDR3: TGTGCCAGCAGCTTAGCAGCGGGAGGAGTCAAAAACATTCAGTACTTC. This sequence joins TRBV7-2 and TRBJ2-4, with 9 bases fitting TRBD2. The CDR3 is 16 amino acids. The J segment lost 3 bases and the V segment lost 0 bases, leaving 3 bases of the junction unmatched. Germline loops: CDR1 SGHTA, CDR2 FQGNSA.

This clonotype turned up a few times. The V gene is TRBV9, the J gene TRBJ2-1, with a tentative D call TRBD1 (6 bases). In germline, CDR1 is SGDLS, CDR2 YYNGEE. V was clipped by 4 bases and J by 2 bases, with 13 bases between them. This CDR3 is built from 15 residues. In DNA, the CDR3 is TGTGCCAGCAGCCGCCGGGACACGACCTACAATGAGCAGTTCTTC. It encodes CASSRRDTTYNEQFF.

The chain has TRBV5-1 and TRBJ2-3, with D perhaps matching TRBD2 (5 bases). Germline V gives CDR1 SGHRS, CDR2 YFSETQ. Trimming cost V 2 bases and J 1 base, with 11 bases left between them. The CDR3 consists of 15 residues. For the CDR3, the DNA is TGCGCCAGCAGCTTTGTTAGCGAAGGCACAGATACGCAGTATTTT. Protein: CASSFVSEGTDTQYF.

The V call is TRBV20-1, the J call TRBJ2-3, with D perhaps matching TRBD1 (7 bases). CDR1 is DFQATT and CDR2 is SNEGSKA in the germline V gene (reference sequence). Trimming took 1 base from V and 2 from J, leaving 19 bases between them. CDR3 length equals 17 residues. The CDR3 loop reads CSARAAAGQGVTDTQYF. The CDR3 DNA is TGCAGTGCTAGAGCCGCGGCGGGGCAGGGGGTCACAGATACGCAGTATTTT.

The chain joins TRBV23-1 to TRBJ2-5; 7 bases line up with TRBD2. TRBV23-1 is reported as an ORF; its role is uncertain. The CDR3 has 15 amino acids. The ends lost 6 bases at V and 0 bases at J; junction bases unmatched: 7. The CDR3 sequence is CASRNAAGNQETQYF. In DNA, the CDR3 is TGCGCCAGCAGGAACGCAGCGGGAAACCAAGAGACCCAGTACTTC.

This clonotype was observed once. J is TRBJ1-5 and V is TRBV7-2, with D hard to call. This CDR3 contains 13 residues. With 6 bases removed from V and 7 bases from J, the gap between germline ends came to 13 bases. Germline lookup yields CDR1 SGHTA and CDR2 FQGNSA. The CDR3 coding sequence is TGTGCCAGCAGTCAGATAGCGGGACAGCCCCAGCATTTT. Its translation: CASSQIAGQPQHF.